One and the same sample provided the 23 T cell receptor beta chains below, sequenced in a study of T-cell reconstitution after alpha-beta-depleted transplantation in children (dated by TCRdb to about 2016). Libraries were built with PCR. Sequencing took place on an Illumina HiSeq 2500. Molecular barcoding was employed in the preparation of TCR libraries, with unique molecular identifiers being used to normalize TCRbeta repertoire quantification. Using fastp trimming at Q25 and MiXCR clonotype assembly, TCRdb reanalyzed the public sequencing data and kept in-frame beta chains. Under each unique CDR3 protein, matching rows form one entry showing the most common genes and DNA. A total of about 610,000 distinct CDR3 sequences appear in this sample, roughly a tenth of them only once. The ten most abundant clones make up roughly 4% of the sample. Here the sequenced sample was PBMCs from the stem cell graft donor, taken from the stem cell graft. All receptors come from a human donor who donated a stem cell graft to a child with acute myeloid leukemia.

The chain has TRBV12-3 or TRBV12-4 and TRBJ1-3; D is ambiguous. Trimming removed 3 bases at V and 14 bases at J, with 8 bases between. The CDR3 is 10 amino acids. The CDR3 here is CASSLNRLYF. CDR3 coding DNA: TGTGCCAGCAGTTTGAATCGTCTATATTTT.

This clonotype was seen at least ten times. The chain joins TRBV12-3 or TRBV12-4 to TRBJ1-1; unclear D gene. There are 14 residues in the CDR3. Deletions cut 1 base from V and 1 base from J, with 7 bases between. The CDR3, as DNA: TGTGCCAGCAGTTTAGGTGTGTGGAACACTGAAGCTTTCTTT. The encoded protein is CASSLGVWNTEAFF.

This chain uses TRBV7-2 with TRBJ2-1; 8 bases are shared with TRBD2. V shed 5 bases and J 2 bases; nucleotides not matched to a gene: 5. The CDR3 consists of 15 residues. Germline V lookup: CDR1 SGHTA, CDR2 FQGNSA. CDR3 nucleotides: TGTGCCAGCAGCCCCGGGGGGGTGGCCTACAATGAGCAGTTCTTC. This sequence encodes CASSPGGVAYNEQFF.

This clonotype was observed a handful of times. This sequence joins TRBV6-1 and TRBJ1-1; TRBD1 matches at 8 bases. Germline lookup yields CDR1 MNHNS and CDR2 SASEGT. V gave up 5 bases and J gave up 0 bases; unmatched junction bases: 8. This CDR3 region has 16 residues. The CDR3 protein is CASSRTGTLMNTEAFF. The CDR3 bases are TGTGCCAGCAGTCGGACAGGGACCCTCATGAACACTGAAGCTTTCTTT.

The V call is TRBV10-3, the J call TRBJ2-3; D is perhaps TRBD2 (6 bases). CDR1 is ENHRY, CDR2 SYGVKD, per germline. Trimming left V 11 bases short and J 2 bases short, with 20 bases between. This CDR3 is 15 amino acids long. The CDR3 nucleotides read TGTGCCTCTACGGCGGCGGGGTCCGACACAGATACGCAGTATTTT. Translated: CASTAAGSDTDTQYF.

This clonotype was counted a few times. This chain uses TRBV20-1 with TRBJ2-4; 10 nucleotides match TRBD2. The germline gives CDR1 DFQATT, CDR2 SNEGSKA (reference sequence). CDR3 length: 12 amino acids. The V gene end was trimmed by 6 bases and the J gene end by 8 bases; junction bases not matched to a gene: 4. The CDR3 protein is CSARSGRDIQYF. CDR3 DNA sequence: TGCAGTGCGAGAAGCGGGAGGGACATTCAGTACTTC.

This clonotype was observed a few times. V usage is TRBV30 and J usage is TRBJ2-7, with D tentatively TRBD1 (5 bases). The CDR3 has 12 residues. With 1 base removed from V and 7 bases from J, the gap between germline ends came to 11 bases. The germline V gene has CDR1 GTSNPN and CDR2 SVGIG (reference sequence). The CDR3 DNA follows: TGTGCCTGGAGTGGGGGCCTCTCAGAGCAGTACTTC. It codes for CAWSGGLSEQYF.

This chain uses TRBV20-1 with TRBJ2-6; the D is unclear. Germline-derived CDR1 and CDR2 are DFQATT and SNEGSKA (reference sequence). Trimming pared 6 bases from V and 0 bases from J, leaving 9 bases between. This CDR3 contains 14 residues. The CDR3 DNA is TGCAGTGCGGGTAGGACCTCTGGGGCCAACGTCCTGACTTTC. Residues: CSAGRTSGANVLTF.

This clonotype was recorded many times. V usage is TRBV20-1 and J usage is TRBJ2-1, with D possibly being TRBD1 (6 bases). Deletions cut 6 bases from V and 4 bases from J, with 10 bases between. CDR3 length equals 12 residues. Germline CDR1 and CDR2: DFQATT and SNEGSKA (reference sequence). The CDR3 DNA reads as TGCAGTGCCCTGGGGGCATACAATGAGCAGTTCTTC. The encoded protein is CSALGAYNEQFF.

This clonotype has only a few counts. The chain has TRBV3-1 and TRBJ2-5, with D tentatively TRBD2 (6 bases). Trimming left V 2 bases short and J 3 bases short, with 7 bases between. In germline, CDR1 is LGHDT, CDR2 YNNKEL (reference sequence). The CDR3 extends over 13 amino acids. The CDR3 coding sequence is TGTGCCAGCAGCCAATGGGAGGAAGAGACCCAGTACTTC. As protein: CASSQWEEETQYF.

The sample holds many counts of this clonotype. The chain is built from TRBV29-1 and TRBJ1-6; 8 bases agree with TRBD1. Germline values: CDR1 SQVTM, CDR2 ANQGSEA. The V segment lost 5 bases and the J segment 6 bases; nucleotides outside the gene matches: 6. This CDR3 is built from 14 residues. The CDR3 region is CSVRTGQGNSPLHF. CDR3 sequence (DNA): TGCAGCGTTCGAACCGGACAGGGTAATTCACCCCTCCACTTT.

Many counts were recorded for this clonotype. The chain joins TRBV20-1 to TRBJ2-5; 9 nucleotides align to TRBD2. Germline V gene sequence: CDR1 DFQATT, CDR2 SNEGSKA (reference sequence). V lost 0 bases to trimming and J lost 1 base; unmatched junction nucleotides: 6. The length of the CDR3 is 16 residues. CDR3 sequence (DNA): TGCAGTGCTAGAGACCCCGGGACTAGCAGCCAAGAGACCCAGTACTTC. Protein product: CSARDPGTSSQETQYF.

At least ten counts were recorded for this clonotype. The J gene is TRBJ2-7, the V gene TRBV12-3 or TRBV12-4, with 8 bases that match TRBD2. The CDR3 has 15 amino acids. Trimming cost V 5 bases and J 0 bases; bases outside gene matches: 6. The CDR3 DNA follows: TGTGCCAGCAGTCTGTGGCGGGAGGCCTCCTACGAGCAGTACTTC. This sequence encodes CASSLWREASYEQYF.

The chain joins TRBV28 to TRBJ1-5; D is possibly TRBD1 (5 bases). Looked up from germline, CDR1 is MDHEN and CDR2 is SYDVKM. Deletions cut 5 bases from V and 2 bases from J, with 16 bases between. The CDR3 covers 16 residues. CDR3 residues: CASSPYIGAGNQPQHF. CDR3 coding DNA: TGTGCCAGCAGTCCCTACATAGGGGCCGGCAATCAGCCCCAGCATTTT.

V is TRBV5-1 and J is TRBJ2-7; D is undetermined. Germline CDR1 SGHRS, CDR2 YFSETQ. The V and J ends lost 5 bases and 4 bases respectively, with 10 bases between them. The CDR3 is made up of 12 amino acids. The CDR3 nucleotides are TGCGCCAGCAGTCGGAACCTTTACGAGCAGTACTTC. This gives the protein CASSRNLYEQYF.

Ten or more counts support this clonotype. The rearrangement uses TRBV4-2 and TRBJ2-2; D possibly corresponds to TRBD2 (6 bases). Germline values: CDR1 LGHNA, CDR2 YNFKEQ. The length of the CDR3 is 16 residues. Trimming shortened V by 0 bases and J by 5 bases, and 13 bases separated the two germline ends. The CDR3 sequence is CASSQDPGRRTGELFF. The CDR3 DNA is TGTGCCAGCAGCCAAGATCCAGGGAGGAGGACCGGGGAGCTGTTTTTT.

In this sample, this clonotype turned up many times. The CDR3 nucleotides read TGCAGTGCCACTAGGACAGTTTACAATGAGCAGTTCTTC. Translated: CSATRTVYNEQFF. The gene calls are TRBV20-1 and TRBJ2-1; tentatively, D is TRBD1 (6 bases). The CDR3 consists of 13 residues. Per germline, CDR1 DFQATT and CDR2 SNEGSKA (reference sequence). V was pared by 6 bases and J by 4 bases, with 13 bases between.

This clonotype showed up just a few times. The chain is built from TRBV9 and TRBJ2-7; D might be TRBD1 (7 bases). CDR3 length: 14 residues. Trimming left V 0 bases short and J 7 bases short, with 14 bases between. Germline CDR1 reads SGDLS; CDR2 reads YYNGEE. The CDR3: CASSVDSQGREQYF. The CDR3 nucleotides read TGTGCCAGCAGCGTAGATTCACAGGGGAGGGAGCAGTACTTC.

This clonotype was seen a few times. CDR3 sequence: CASGLVIGPSVYNEQFF. CDR3 sequence (DNA): TGTGCTAGTGGTTTGGTTATCGGACCGAGCGTGTACAATGAGCAGTTCTTC. The chain couples TRBV12-5 to TRBJ2-1, with unresolved D. Trimming left V 0 bases short and J 4 bases short, with 16 bases between. The V gene's germline CDR1 is LGHNT and CDR2 FRNRAP. The length of the CDR3 is 17 residues. The full variable domain, completed using reference TRBV12-5 and TRBJ2-1, is DARVTQTPRHKVTEMGQEVTMRCQPILGHNTVFWYRQTMMQGLELLAYFRNRAPLDDSGMPKDRFSAEMPDATLATLKIQPSEPRDSAVYFCASGLVIGPSVYNEQFFGPGTRLTVL.

In this sample, this clonotype turned up a few times. The V call is TRBV6-1, the J call TRBJ1-1; D is perhaps TRBD1 (6 bases). CDR1 is MNHNS and CDR2 is SASEGT in the germline V gene. The CDR3 length is 14 residues. The V gene lost 1 base and the J gene lost 6 bases, with 12 bases spanning the gap. The CDR3 DNA reads TGTGCCAGCAGTGAAGGTGACAGGCTCGCTGAAGCTTTCTTT. Translated, it gives CASSEGDRLAEAFF.

CDR3 region: CAWSVILAVNNEQFF. In nucleotides, the CDR3 is TGTGCCTGGAGTGTAATTCTAGCGGTTAACAATGAGCAGTTCTTC. The chain recombines TRBV30 with TRBJ2-1, with 7 bases aligning to TRBD2. The ends lost 0 bases at V and 5 bases at J; junction bases unmatched: 7. The CDR3 is 15 amino acids. Germline CDR1 and CDR2: GTSNPN and SVGIG (reference sequence).

This clonotype was counted a few times. The rearrangement uses TRBV15 and TRBJ1-2, with TRBD1 as a possible D gene (6 bases). CDR1 LNHNV and CDR2 YYDKDF come from the germline V gene (reference sequence). Trimming pared 0 bases from V and 8 bases from J, leaving 13 bases between. The CDR3 runs to 14 residues. The CDR3 spells CATSREPGVSGYTF. Here the CDR3 DNA reads TGTGCCACCAGCAGAGAGCCAGGGGTAAGCGGCTACACCTTC.

Concerning this clonotype itself: A much bigger clone sits one base away, suggesting this may be a read error. This CDR3 is missing its conserved last phenylalanine or tryptophan, likely due to a read error. The chain joins TRBV12-3 or TRBV12-4 to TRBJ2-5; TRBD1 matches 7 bases. V trimming: 7 bases; J trimming: 2 bases; junction bases outside the gene matches: 7. This CDR3 is 14 amino acids long. DNA of the CDR3: TGTGCCAGCATCGACAGGGATAAGCAAGAGACCCAGTACTCC. It codes for CASIDRDKQETQYS.